This T cell receptor beta chain was captured by sequencing in a study of CXCR3-negative and CXCR3-positive naive CD8 T cells. In the study overall: Across all libraries, TRB reads numbered about 135 million, with about 1.5 +/- 0.3 million in each library.

Germline CDR1 and CDR2: SGDLS and YYNGEE. This CDR3 has 14 amino acids. UMI-labeled TRB cDNA libraries were prepared by 5' RACE. From its re-call of the 5' RACE reads, TCRdb lists each CDR3 protein once, without DNA. The table for this sample gives approximately 83,000 distinct CDR3 sequences. The rearrangement links TRBV9 to TRBJ2-3. This receptor was taken from a human donor in good health. Some clones in this sample may be carry-over from other donors' samples. Sequencing was carried out using naive CXCR3- CD8+ T cells from blood. Documented subset: CD45RO-CCR7+CD27+CD95- naive CD8+ T cells lacking CXCR3 (TNR3-). The CDR3 sequence is CASSVYGMADTQYF.